These 23 T cell receptor beta chains share one sample of origin, sequenced in a study of blood T cells in healthy people across ages. Using a J-beta primer mix together with a sample-barcoded 5' primer, a second PCR was run for about 6 to 12 cycles. TCRdb ran MiXCR on the 5' RACE reads and lists one entry per CDR3 protein. Of about 1.1 million distinct CDR3 sequences in the sample, under 40% were seen once. Input material: blood. The receptors were sampled from a man younger than 30 in good health.

The chain recombines TRBV12-3 or TRBV12-4 with TRBJ1-1, with 9 bases that match TRBD1. V lost 7 bases, J lost 10 bases, and 4 bases stayed unmatched. The CDR3 extends over 11 amino acids. The DNA for the CDR3 is TGTGCCAGCACTGGGACAGGGATAGCTTTCTTT. Encoded protein: CASTGTGIAFF.

V and J are TRBV7-2 and TRBJ2-7, with D maybe TRBD2 (7 bases). The germline V gene encodes CDR1 SGHTA and CDR2 FQGNSA. V gave up 5 bases and J gave up 3 bases, with 14 bases separating them. The CDR3 runs 14 residues. The CDR3 loop is CASSAGASGYEQYF. The CDR3 nucleotides read TGTGCCAGCAGCGCAGGGGCTAGCGGCTACGAGCAGTACTTC.

This clonotype was counted at least ten times. The CDR3 loop is CASSLDRGSDTQYF. CDR3 nucleotide sequence: TGTGCCAGCTCCCTGGACAGGGGGTCAGATACGCAGTATTTT. This sequence joins TRBV18 and TRBJ2-3, with 10 bases that match TRBD1. CDR1 and CDR2 from the germline V gene are KGHSH and LQKENI. The CDR3 runs 14 residues. Trimming took 6 bases from V and 4 from J; bases not matched to a gene: 4.

This clonotype occurred a few times. This chain uses TRBV21-1 with TRBJ1-2; TRBD1 was called by the table and not checked on the DNA. TRBV21-1 is shown as a pseudogene. The CDR3 spans 14 residues. This CDR3 is CASSKGGFKYGYTF. The CDR3 coding sequence is TGTGCCAGCAGCAAGGGGGGGTTTAAGTATGGCTACACCTTC.

V and J are TRBV6-1 and TRBJ2-2, with a tentative D call TRBD2 (6 bases). CDR1 and CDR2 from the germline V gene are MNHNS and SASEGT. The V end lost 1 base, the J end lost 10 bases, and 13 bases lay between the germline ends. CDR3 size: 14 residues. The CDR3 DNA reads as TGTGCCAGCAGTGAAGGCCCAGGGCGGGAGGAGCTGTTTTTT. Translated, it gives CASSEGPGREELFF.

Turning to this clonotype: The junction departs from the called germline gene at one end, perhaps through a read error. The rearrangement links TRBV10-3 to TRBJ2-4; 9 bases are a match to TRBD1. Germline V gene sequence: CDR1 ENHRY, CDR2 SYGVKD. The CDR3 spans 14 residues. The CDR3 coding sequence is TGTGCCATCAGGGGGACAGGGTTGGAAAACATTCAGAACTTC. This sequence encodes CAIRGTGLENIQNF.

This sequence joins TRBV21-1 and TRBJ1-2. TRBV21-1 is a pseudogene. The CDR3 covers 15 residues. In nucleotides, the CDR3 is TGTGCCAGCAGCAAAAAGGAGAGTTCTAACTATGGCTACACCTTC. Translated, it gives CASSKKESSNYGYTF.

This clonotype was found many times. This chain links TRBV12-3 or TRBV12-4 with TRBJ1-2; D is unclear. With 2 bases removed from V and 6 bases from J, the gap between germline ends came to 7 bases. The CDR3 is made up of 12 amino acids. CDR3 loop: CASSLYRDGYTF. As DNA, the CDR3 is TGTGCCAGCAGTTTATATCGGGATGGCTACACCTTC.

The genes are TRBV6-6 and TRBJ1-2; 10 bases align to TRBD1. Trimming took 2 bases from V and 10 from J; bases not matched to a gene: 7. This CDR3 spans 14 amino acids. Germline V gene lookup returns CDR1 MNHNY and CDR2 SVGAGI (reference sequence). The chain's CDR3 is CASSYVKGTGDYTF. The DNA of the CDR3 is TGTGCCAGCAGTTACGTAAAGGGGACAGGGGACTACACCTTC.

V is TRBV9 and J is TRBJ1-1; D is perhaps TRBD1 (5 bases). Germline lookup yields CDR1 SGDLS and CDR2 YYNGEE. This CDR3 is 14 amino acids long. V was clipped by 3 bases and J by 5 bases, with 14 bases between them. For the CDR3, the DNA is TGTGCCAGCAGCGCAGGGTGGGGGGGGACTGAAGCTTTCTTT. Residues: CASSAGWGGTEAFF. Full variable domain (rest looked up from reference TRBV9 and TRBJ1-1): DSGVTQTPKHLITATGQRVTLRCSPRSGDLSVYWYQQSLDQGLQFLIQYYNGEERAKGNILERFSAQQFPDLHSELNLSSLELGDSALYFCASSAGWGGTEAFFGQGTRLTVV.

J is TRBJ1-2 and V is TRBV19; D might be TRBD1 (5 bases). Deletions cut 2 bases from V and 7 bases from J, with 11 bases between. CDR1 and CDR2 (germline): LNHDA, SQIVND (reference sequence). This CDR3 is 13 amino acids long. As DNA, the CDR3 is TGTGCCAGTAGTATAACTCAGGGAGCTGGCTACACCTTC. Its protein product is CASSITQGAGYTF.

The gene calls are TRBV6-2 or TRBV6-3 and TRBJ1-4, with D perhaps TRBD1 (5 bases). The V and J ends lost 8 bases and 3 bases respectively, with 10 bases between them. The CDR3 spans 13 residues. The germline gives CDR1 MNHEY, CDR2 SVGEGT. CDR3 nucleotide sequence: TGTGCCAGCGGTTTCAGGGCTAATGAAAAACTGTTTTTT. This codes for CASGFRANEKLFF.

In its sample, this clonotype was seen many times. V and J are TRBV12-3 or TRBV12-4 and TRBJ2-3; 9 bases are shared with TRBD2. The CDR3 runs 19 residues. The ends lost 5 bases at V and 0 bases at J; junction bases unmatched: 15. The CDR3 DNA is TGTGCCAGCAGTACTTACCAGAACCCTAGCGGGGCTAGCACAGATACGCAGTATTTT. Protein sequence: CASSTYQNPSGASTDTQYF.

This clonotype showed up just a few times. V and J are TRBV6-5 and TRBJ1-4, with D possibly being TRBD1 (6 bases). Germline V gene lookup returns CDR1 MNHEY and CDR2 SVGAGI. CDR3 size: 12 residues. The germline V and J ends were trimmed by 6 bases and 11 bases, with 13 bases remaining between them. This CDR3 reads CASSPDRSKLFF. The CDR3 DNA is TGTGCCAGCAGCCCGGACAGATCGAAACTGTTTTTT.

This clonotype has a count of ten or more. The chain employs TRBV10-3 and TRBJ1-1, with D perhaps matching TRBD1 (5 bases). The CDR3 has 15 amino acids. Germline lookup yields CDR1 ENHRY and CDR2 SYGVKD. Trimming took 3 bases from V and 0 from J, leaving 11 bases between them. CDR3 bases: TGTGCCATCAGTGAATGGAAGGGGTTGAACACTGAAGCTTTCTTT. Protein: CAISEWKGLNTEAFF.

This clonotype was recorded a few times. The chain is built from TRBV5-1 and TRBJ2-3; D gene uncertain. This CDR3 contains 17 residues. Germline CDR1 SGHRS, CDR2 YFSETQ. With 0 bases removed from V and 0 bases from J, the gap between germline ends came to 14 bases. The DNA of the CDR3 is TGCGCCAGCAGCTTGGACCAAAGGGTTCTTAGCACAGATACGCAGTATTTT. Encoded protein: CASSLDQRVLSTDTQYF.

A remark on this clonotype: A much larger clone lies one base from this, so it may be a read error. This chain links TRBV7-2 with TRBJ2-5; D unclear. In germline, CDR1 is SGHTA, CDR2 FQGNSA. The V gene lost 5 bases and the J gene lost 11 bases, with 21 bases spanning the gap. The CDR3 is 14 amino acids. The CDR3, as DNA: TGTGCCAGCAGCCTAGGCTTTCTGAACGATGAGCAGTACTTC. Translated: CASSLGFLNDEQYF.

This clonotype was seen a few times. V and J are TRBV20-1 and TRBJ2-3; no clear D. The CDR3 runs to 11 residues. Looked up from germline, CDR1 is DFQATT and CDR2 is SNEGSKA (reference sequence). Trimming removed 0 bases from V and 5 bases from J, with 3 bases in between. The CDR3 is CSARDQDTQYF. The CDR3 bases are TGCAGTGCTAGAGATCAAGATACGCAGTATTTT.

The gene calls are TRBV21-1 and TRBJ2-1; no check of the table's D call, TRBD2, against the DNA was made. TRBV21-1 is a recognized pseudogene. The CDR3 is made up of 17 amino acids. The CDR3 is CASRLTGTSGLNCEQFF. As DNA, the CDR3 is TGTGCCAGCCGGTTAACCGGGACTAGCGGGCTCAATTGTGAGCAGTTCTTC.

The chain joins TRBV4-1 to TRBJ2-7, with TRBD2 matching over 13 bases. The trim removed 3 bases at V and 12 bases at J, leaving 11 bases unmatched. This CDR3 is 15 amino acids long. Germline CDR1 MGHRA, CDR2 YSYEKL. DNA for the CDR3: TGCGCCAGCAGCCAGCCTGGGACTAGCGGGGCAGGGGGGTACTTC. Protein product: CASSQPGTSGAGGYF.

Ten or more counts support this clonotype. The J gene is TRBJ2-2, the V gene TRBV20-1; 13 nucleotides align to TRBD2. The CDR3 covers 19 residues. Germline CDR1 reads DFQATT; CDR2 reads SNEGSKA (reference sequence). The trim removed 0 bases at V and 4 bases at J, leaving 11 bases unmatched. The CDR3 reads CSARDAGTSGGAFTGELFF. The CDR3 DNA reads TGCAGTGCTAGAGATGCGGGAACTAGCGGGGGGGCATTCACCGGGGAGCTGTTTTTT.

This sequence joins TRBV27 and TRBJ2-2, with TRBD2 matching 9 bases. This CDR3 has 16 residues. Germline V gene lookup returns CDR1 MNHEY and CDR2 SMNVEV (reference sequence). Losses at the gene ends were 5 bases for V and 1 base for J; bases not matched to a gene: 5. CDR3 DNA sequence: TGTGCCAGCAGTCTATATAGCGGGGGGAACACCGGGGAGCTGTTTTTT. Translated, it gives CASSLYSGGNTGELFF.

The chain carries TRBV12-3 or TRBV12-4 and TRBJ1-4; D perhaps matches TRBD1 (5 bases). V was shortened by 1 base and J by 4 bases, with 10 bases between the two germline ends. The CDR3 has 15 amino acids. CDR3 protein: CASSLEAGNNEKLFF. The CDR3, as DNA: TGTGCCAGCAGTTTAGAGGCAGGGAATAATGAAAAACTGTTTTTT.